This TCR beta chain derives from a study of type 1 regulatory T cells. The overall study: This in vitro CD4 product, T-allo10, is enriched for Tr1 cells and alloantigen-specific.

The graft donor-derived T-allo10 cells reportedly recognize host alloantigens, are anergic, and suppress alloantigen-specifically. TCRdb reprocessed the reads with MiXCR, giving one entry per CDR3 protein. This table has 25,000 or so distinct CDR3 sequences, around 77% appearing once. Germline lookup yields CDR1 MNHEY and CDR2 SVGEGT. With 6 bases clipped from V and 2 bases from J, the junction kept 6 bases outside the gene matches. This CDR3 has 15 amino acids. About this clonotype: No antigen is known for it.

The receptor comes from a human donor in good health. Sequencing was carried out using cultured T cells, either the whole culture or a sorted T cell fraction (not recorded which). Subset: Tr1-enriched cell product generated in vitro against host alloantigens. The chain has TRBV6-2 or TRBV6-3 and TRBJ2-1; 8 bases fit TRBD2. CDR3 residues: CASSFWRGAYNEQFF. DNA of the CDR3: TGTGCCAGCAGCTTCTGGCGGGGGGCCTACAATGAGCAGTTCTTC.